These T cell receptor beta chains were read from a single sample in a study of beta chain features in type 1 diabetes. The protocol was immunoSEQ multiplex PCR, while the TCRdb copy is restricted to in-frame clones and leaves out a portion. This sample has about 24,000 clones, with 60% to 75% found just once. The sequencing sample was made of Tregs from blood. These receptors all come from a woman aged 35 to 49 in good health. The CDR3 runs from the conserved cysteine through the conserved F or W. The D gene is left open where the match is weak. Expanded clones get a size class; other rows say once, few or many, or leave the size out.

TRBD2,TRBJ2-7,TRBV4-3,.,TGCGCCAGCAGCCAAGAGCCAGCGGGGGGGCTCTCGGACGAGCAGTACTTC,CASSQEPAGGLSDEQYF
TRBD1,TRBJ1-2,TRBV6-5,few,TGTGCCAGCAGTTACGAGGGGACAGGGGGCGACTATGGCTACACCTTC,CASSYEGTGGDYGYTF
.,TRBJ1-2,TRBV18,.,TGTGCCAGCTCACCGGGGCAGGACTATGGCTACACCTTC,CASSPGQDYGYTF
.,TRBJ2-7,TRBV18,.,TGTGCCAGCTCACGGTCAGATTCCTACGAGCAGTACTTC,CASSRSDSYEQYF
TRBD1,TRBJ2-2,TRBV27,.,TGTGCCAGCAGCCAAGGCTCCGGGACAGCTAACACCGGGGAGCTGTTTTTT,CASSQGSGTANTGELFF
.,TRBJ1-5,TRBV6-1,.,TGTGCCAGCAGTGAACAGGGTTTGGTAGCTCAGCCCCAGCATTTT,CASSEQGLVAQPQHF
.,TRBJ1-2,TRBV29-1,.,TGCAGCGTTCCCATTGTAGGGGTCGGCTATGGCTACACCTTC,CSVPIVGVGYGYTF
TRBD2,TRBJ2-1,TRBV5-1,few,TGCGCCAGCAGCGCTAGGACAGCGGGGGGCAATGAGCAGTTCTTC,CASSARTAGGNEQFF
TRBD2,TRBJ2-7,TRBV28,few,TGTGCCAGCACCCCCACTAGCGGGGCCTCCGCCGAGCAGTACTTC,CASTPTSGASAEQYF
.,TRBJ2-7,TRBV5-1,.,TGCGCCAGCAGCTTGGACGGGGGAAGCGAGCAGTACTTC,CASSLDGGSEQYF
TRBD1,TRBJ1-2,TRBV5-4,few,TGTGCCAGCAGCTTGGCCAGGGGACAGGGGAGCACCTTC,CASSLARGQGSTF
TRBD1,TRBJ2-2,TRBV29-1,.,TGCAGCGTCTTGACAGGGCTTAGGGCCGGGGAGCTGTTTTTT,CSVLTGLRAGELFF
.,TRBJ2-1,TRBV2,.,TGTGCCAGCAGTCGCCCCCTCCGGGAGCAGTTCTTC,CASSRPLREQFF
TRBD2,TRBJ2-4,TRBV7-2,.,TGTGCCAGCAGCTTAGCTAGCGGGGGGAACATTCAGTACTTC,CASSLASGGNIQYF
.,TRBJ1-1,TRBV10-1,.,TGCGCCAGCAGAGGAAGCGATGAAGCTTTCTTT,CASRGSDEAFF
.,TRBJ2-3,TRBV7-6,.,TGTGCCAGCAGCTTAGCGGCAGGTTGGACAGATACGCAGTATTTT,CASSLAAGWTDTQYF
.,TRBJ1-2,TRBV7-9,.,TGTGCCAGCAGCTTAGTGATCGGGCCCCCCAGGGCCAATGATGGCTACACCTTC,CASSLVIGPPRANDGYTF
.,TRBJ1-2,TRBV7-9,.,TGTGCCAGCAGTCGAGACTTAAGGGGGTACTATGGCTACACCTTC,CASSRDLRGYYGYTF
.,TRBJ2-3,TRBV11-2,.,TGTGCCAGCAGCTTAGTAGTCCTTGTCGGGGGGCGGTCAGATACGCAGTATTTT,CASSLVVLVGGRSDTQYF
TRBD1,TRBJ1-6,TRBV7-9,.,TGTGCCAGCAGAAATACAGGGGCAGGATCACCCCTCCACTTT,CASRNTGAGSPLHF